A single sample is the source of the 16 T cell receptor beta chains below, sequenced in a study of blood T cell repertoires in COVID-19. Data came from immunoSEQ multiplex PCR; TCRdb stores just in-frame clones and leaves some out. The table records roughly 230,000 clones, under 85% of them present only once. Material: peripheral blood. The source of these receptors is a human donor in a cohort sampled during active COVID-19.

This clone occurred once. The chain has TRBV11-3 and TRBJ2-1, with 10 bases identical to TRBD1. J was trimmed by 9 bases and V by 0 bases; bases with no gene match: 5. This CDR3 spans 15 amino acids. The germline gives CDR1 SGHNT, CDR2 YENEEA. The DNA for the CDR3 is TGTGCCAGCAGCTTAGAAGGGACAGGGGATAGTGAGCAGTTCTTC. It translates to CASSLEGTGDSEQFF.

The chain links TRBV9 to TRBJ2-3; 8 bases fit TRBD2. The CDR3 is 16 amino acids. Trimming at V came to 4 bases and at J to 0 bases, leaving 7 bases not matched to a gene. In germline, CDR1 is SGDLS, CDR2 YYNGEE. DNA for the CDR3: TGTGCCAGCAGCATCCGACTAGCGACTAGCACAGATACGCAGTATTTT. Protein product: CASSIRLATSTDTQYF.

The chain links TRBV5-1 to TRBJ2-2; weak D call: TRBD2 (5 bases). Germline V gene lookup returns CDR1 SGHRS and CDR2 YFSETQ. CDR3 size: 16 residues. Deletions cut 4 bases from V and 0 bases from J, with 13 bases between. In DNA form, the CDR3 reads TGCGCCAGCAGCGAGTCGGGATCCGCGAACACCGGGGAGCTGTTTTTT. Protein product: CASSESGSANTGELFF.

The genes are TRBV7-3 and TRBJ1-4; TRBD1 agrees at 7 bases. This CDR3 is built from 15 residues. Germline CDR1 SGHTA, CDR2 FQGTGA. V trimming: 5 bases; J trimming: 7 bases; junction bases outside the gene matches: 10. DNA for the CDR3: TGTGCCAGCAGCGCTTACAGGGGTTCTCGTGAAAAACTGTTTTTT. Its protein is CASSAYRGSREKLFF.

At least ten counts were recorded for this clone. This sequence joins TRBV6-6 and TRBJ2-7, with D perhaps matching TRBD1 (5 bases). This CDR3 spans 16 amino acids. Germline V gives CDR1 MNHNY, CDR2 SVGAGI (reference sequence). Trimming took off 2 bases at V and 3 bases at J, with 17 bases between the two ends. This CDR3 reads CASSYPKGPDSYEQYF. The CDR3 DNA follows: TGTGCCAGCAGTTACCCTAAGGGGCCCGACAGCTACGAGCAGTACTTC.

The rearrangement joins TRBV5-1 to TRBJ2-2; 8 bases are a match to TRBD1. The CDR3 loop spans 15 amino acids. The germline V gene has CDR1 SGHRS and CDR2 YFSETQ. After removal of 2 bases from V and 6 bases from J, the junction contained 6 bases not matched to a gene. CDR3 coding DNA: TGCGCCAGCAGCTTACAGACAGGGGCCGCCGGGGAGCTGTTTTTT. Residues: CASSLQTGAAGELFF. The entire variable domain, with the rest obtained from reference TRBV5-1 and TRBJ2-2, is as follows: KAGVTQTPRYLIKTRGQQVTLSCSPISGHRSVSWYQQTPGQGLQFLFEYFSETQRNKGNFPGRFSGRQFSNSRSEMNVSTLELGDSALYLCASSLQTGAAGELFFGEGSRLTVL.

This chain links TRBV5-1 with TRBJ2-3; 8 bases are a match to TRBD2. The CDR3 is made up of 15 amino acids. Germline-derived CDR1 and CDR2 are SGHRS and YFSETQ. The ends lost 2 bases at V and 7 bases at J; junction bases unmatched: 9. As DNA, the CDR3 is TGCGCCAGCAGCTTAACTAGCGGTTATTGGAATACGCAGTATTTT. This gives the protein CASSLTSGYWNTQYF.

The J gene is TRBJ1-2, the V gene TRBV10-3; 9 bases line up with TRBD1. Germline CDR1 ENHRY, CDR2 SYGVKD. CDR3 length: 16 amino acids. The V segment lost 2 bases and the J segment 5 bases; nucleotides outside the gene matches: 9. DNA for the CDR3: TGTGCCATCAGTGAGGGGACAGGGACATTCGCATATGGCTACACCTTC. This codes for CAISEGTGTFAYGYTF.

The sample holds a few counts of this clone. The CDR3 loop reads CASSPDRRSEKLFF. For the CDR3, the DNA is TGTGCCAGCAGTCCGGACAGGCGGTCCGAAAAACTGTTTTTT. The rearrangement links TRBV6-5 to TRBJ1-4, with 7 bases lining up with TRBD1. After removal of 5 bases from V and 8 bases from J, the junction contained 8 bases not matched to a gene. The germline V gene encodes CDR1 MNHEY and CDR2 SVGAGI. The length of the CDR3 is 14 residues.

This clone was seen just once. The chain combines TRBV30 with TRBJ1-2; the D gene is possibly TRBD1 (5 bases). The CDR3 sequence is 14 residues long. Trimming shortened V by 0 bases and J by 4 bases, and 12 bases separated the two germline ends. CDR1 and CDR2 (germline): GTSNPN, SVGIG (reference sequence). The CDR3 sequence: CAWSVQQGGYGYTF. CDR3 bases: TGTGCCTGGAGTGTGCAGCAGGGTGGCTATGGCTACACCTTC.

The J gene is TRBJ2-7, the V gene TRBV3-1 (or the pseudogene TRBV3-2); the D gene is possibly TRBD2 (7 bases). V lost 2 bases and J lost 6, with 11 bases in between. The CDR3 totals 13 residues. In germline, CDR1 is LGHDT, CDR2 YNNKEL (reference sequence). CDR3 amino acids: CASSQRGGPEQYF. The CDR3 coding sequence is TGTGCCAGCAGCCAAAGGGGGGGGCCCGAGCAGTACTTC.

The chain couples TRBV7-2 to TRBJ2-1, with D perhaps matching TRBD2 (7 bases). The V end was cut by 0 bases, the J end by 2 bases, with 11 bases between. The CDR3 is made up of 16 amino acids. Germline V gene data show CDR1 as SGHTA and CDR2 as FQGNSA. CDR3 nucleotides: TGTGCCAGCAGCTTAGCTGTCGGGGGGCCCTACAATGAGCAGTTCTTC. Translated, it gives CASSLAVGGPYNEQFF.

V is TRBV2 and J is TRBJ2-3, with 9 positions matching TRBD2. CDR1 and CDR2 (germline): SNHLY, FYNNEI. The CDR3 length is 16 residues. The junction had 10 bases not matched to a gene; V was cut back by 8 bases and J by 1 base. CDR3 amino acids: CASGGGRVFRTDTQYF. As DNA, the CDR3 is TGTGCCAGCGGGGGCGGGAGGGTATTCCGCACAGATACGCAGTATTTT.

V is TRBV6-5 and J is TRBJ2-2, with 9 bases lining up with TRBD1. The CDR3 has 15 amino acids. V shed 6 bases and J 0 bases; nucleotides not matched to a gene: 2. CDR1 is MNHEY, CDR2 SVGAGI, per germline. CDR3 bases: TGTGCCAGCAGAGGGACAGGGCCGAACACCGGGGAGCTGTTTTTT. Its protein product is CASRGTGPNTGELFF.

The chain recombines TRBV11-1 with TRBJ1-2; TRBD1 agrees at 8 bases. The V segment lost 4 bases and the J segment 2 bases; nucleotides outside the gene matches: 3. The CDR3 has 14 residues. Germline V lookup: CDR1 SGHAT, CDR2 FQDESV (reference sequence). The CDR3 DNA reads as TGTGCCAGCAGCTCCTGGACAGGGAACTATGGCTACACCTTC. Amino acid sequence: CASSSWTGNYGYTF.

This chain joins TRBV24-1 and TRBJ2-2; TRBD2 matches 12 bases. The CDR3 consists of 14 residues. Per the germline V gene, CDR1 is KGHDR and CDR2 is SFDVKD. With 8 bases clipped from V and 5 bases from J, the junction kept 2 bases outside the gene matches. The CDR3 DNA follows: TGTGCCACCATTGGGACTAGCGGGACCGGGGAGCTGTTTTTT. Its protein is CATIGTSGTGELFF.